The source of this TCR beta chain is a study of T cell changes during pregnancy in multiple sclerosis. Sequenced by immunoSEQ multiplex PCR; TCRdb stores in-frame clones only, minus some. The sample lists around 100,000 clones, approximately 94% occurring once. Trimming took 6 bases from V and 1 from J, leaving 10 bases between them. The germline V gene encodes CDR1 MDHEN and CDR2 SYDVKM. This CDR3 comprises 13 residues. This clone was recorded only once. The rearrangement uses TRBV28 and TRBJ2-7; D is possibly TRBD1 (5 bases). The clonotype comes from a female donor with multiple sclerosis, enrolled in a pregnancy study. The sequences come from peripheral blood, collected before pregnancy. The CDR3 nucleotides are TGTGCCAGCAGCGCCTCAGGGTCCTACGAGCAGTACTTC. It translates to CASSASGSYEQYF.